This T cell receptor beta chain was obtained from a study of blood T cell repertoires in COVID-19. For the study at large: Acute and convalescent COVID-19 samples came from the United States, Italy and Spain. The analysed material was cDNA or gDNA that came from T cells, B-cell-depleted T cells, or PBMCs.

Authors' data handling: From reference gene primer amplification, estimates of nucleated cell counts were derived. Assay used: immunoSEQ multiplex PCR; TCRdb lists only in-frame clones, some missing. Clonal size and the V and J genes are those of that table, whereas D and trimming came from the DNA. The sample records around 100,000 clones, around 81% being singletons. The CDR3 is 14 residues long. V lost 3 bases to trimming and J lost 9 bases, with 16 bases between them. Looked up from germline, CDR1 is SGDLS and CDR2 is YYNGEE. This TCR derives from a man aged 50 to 60 with active or convalescent COVID-19. This rearrangement joins TRBV9 to TRBJ2-1; possible D gene TRBD1, 6 bases. Sequences were obtained from peripheral blood. The DNA of the CDR3 is TGTGCCAGCAGCGAGGGGACATCAGGCGGTGAGCAGTTCTTC. Its translation is CASSEGTSGGEQFF.